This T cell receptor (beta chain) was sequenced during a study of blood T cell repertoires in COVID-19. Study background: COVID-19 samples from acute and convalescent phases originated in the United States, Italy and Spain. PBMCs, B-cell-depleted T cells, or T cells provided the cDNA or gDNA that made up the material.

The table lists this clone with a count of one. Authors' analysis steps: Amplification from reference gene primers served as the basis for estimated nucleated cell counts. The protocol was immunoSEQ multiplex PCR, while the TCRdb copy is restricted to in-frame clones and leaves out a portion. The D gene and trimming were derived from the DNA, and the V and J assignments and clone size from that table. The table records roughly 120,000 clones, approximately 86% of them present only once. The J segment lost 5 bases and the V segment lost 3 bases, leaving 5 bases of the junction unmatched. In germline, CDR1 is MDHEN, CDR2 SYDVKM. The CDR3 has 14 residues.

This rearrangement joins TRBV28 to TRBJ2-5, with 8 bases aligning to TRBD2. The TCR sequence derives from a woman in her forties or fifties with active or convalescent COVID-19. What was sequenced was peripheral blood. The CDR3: CASSLGGRRETQYF. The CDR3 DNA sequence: TGTGCCAGCAGTTTGGGCGGGAGGCGGGAGACCCAGTACTTC.